The clone carrying this TCR beta chain was seen many times. This specimen comes from a study of low-dose radiotherapy and immunotherapy resistance in tumors. Overall study: Doses of 0.5 Gy per fraction every 2 weeks, totaling 6.5 Gy, went to Cohort 1. Every two weeks patients got nivolumab 240 mg flat dose, plus ipilimumab 1 mg/kg every six weeks, intravenously. Oral aspirin 300 mg was taken by patients daily for four cycles from cycle 1 day 1.

The authors amplified TCRs for 15 to 25 PCR cycles with a constant-region primer and a V-primer adapter. Through in vitro transcription, the mRNA that had been isolated was amplified. TCRdb re-called the reads through MiXCR, storing one row per CDR3 protein. Here the sample spans roughly 48,000 distinct CDR3 sequences, approximately 35% being singletons. Germline lookup yields CDR1 LGHDT and CDR2 YNNKEL (reference sequence). Deletions cut 4 bases from V and 5 bases from J, with 18 bases between. The CDR3 spans 15 residues. Time point defined: after trial treatment. The sample's treatment: LDRT plus nivolumab, ipilimumab, low-dose cyclophosphamide and aspirin (RACIN trial).

The V gene is TRBV3-1, the J gene TRBJ2-7; possible D gene TRBD2, 5 bases. Here the sequenced sample was PBMCs, taken after low-dose radiotherapy plus immunotherapy. The TCR was taken from a male donor with rectosigmoid adenocarcinoma. The CDR3 sequence: CASSRPSGGLNEQYF. For the CDR3, the DNA is TGTGCCAGCAGCCGTCCCTCAGGCGGGCTGAACGAGCAGTACTTC.